What follows is one T cell receptor beta chain and its context. This clone's antigen is unknown. Base-call qualities are not available, and no considerably larger clone is one nucleotide away. This record comes from a study of cytomegalovirus exposure and HLA in healthy donors (dated by TCRdb to 2016 to 2017). At the level of the whole study: According to an earlier analysis of around 600 of the donors, about 190 million T cells yielded 90 million to 130 million unique TCR beta sequences and about 280 Gb of sequence data. An early release covering about 600 HLA-typed donors comprised about 290 gigabases of sequencing data and around 80 million unique TCR sequences. Of the roughly 400 genotyped donors, around 81% fell in the genetic ancestry cluster associated with self-reported Caucasian donors. The study aimed to test whether cataloging public T cell receptors could reveal signatures of past pathogen exposure. Using immunosequencing, the study profiled T cell repertoires from about 650 subjects and related those repertoires to cytomegalovirus serostatus. A separate validation cohort of about 110 different subjects was used in addition to the approximately 700-subject first cohort. High-throughput TCR immunosequencing, statistical association of individual TCRs with disease status, and machine learning were combined to predict cytomegalovirus infection status. A later analysis re-examined previously published TCR beta repertoires from more than 550 donors and added high-resolution HLA genotyping to investigate patterns of TCR occurrence. Rather than using new phenotypic data, the later analysis identified candidate immune exposures from TCR beta sequences and from how often those sequences occurred across donors. In an earlier analysis of 587 of the donors, high-throughput TCR beta sequencing was used to judge whether each TCR beta V gene segment behaved as functional or pseudogenic. Donor age, sex, ethnicity and CMV serostatus were compiled together with the repertoire data. In a later genetic analysis, genome-wide SNP genotypes for about three fifths of the roughly 670 donors were used, and that subset was treated as a discovery cohort. Every repertoire in the discovery cohort had been generated on one and the same sequencing platform. Class I and class II HLA loci were covered by the typing at four-digit resolution. Typing coverage varied by locus: roughly 629-630 donors for A, B, C, DRB1 and DQB1; 500 to 550 for DQA1; 600 to 610 for DPA1; fewer than 480 for DPB1. Because of strong linkage in the cohort, roughly five DR-DQ haplotypes were treated as single units for association and clustering. On average, approximately 250,000 unique TCR beta nucleotide sequences were sequenced per donor among some 430 genotyped donors of the cohort, with approximately 18% of those sequences being non-productive.

Overall results and qualifications from the work: It was suggested by the authors that the approach could potentially be generalized to other disease states and immunological phenotypes. In a later analysis, HLA-associated TCR beta chains showed more clonal expansion and lower generation probabilities than non-associated chains that were equally common. Immune exposure information for the cohort was limited to CMV serostatus. In an earlier analysis of over 550 of the donors, most TCR beta V segments were observed in productive rearrangements about 87% or about 30% of the time, broadly matching IMGT annotations. Correlated functional status among segregating V segments might reflect linkage disequilibrium, but an unknown experimental factor could not be ruled out. According to a later analysis, TCR association rates differed among HLA loci, with DRB1 alleles showing the most associated TCRs and HLA-C alleles showing the fewest. The study gave a list of some 150 TCR beta chains associated with cytomegalovirus. V-gene and J-gene trimming of TCR beta chains was associated with a missense DCLRE1C variant in a later genetic analysis, and the association was replicated in an independent cohort. The cohort was sequenced for TCR beta chains only, and without alpha or paired-chain data the features that could be detected were limited. Most TCR sequences were observed very rarely across donors, whereas some public TCRs were present in many individuals. The presence/absence analyses assumed that sequencing depth was roughly uniform across donors, and that assumption may not be true. Because HLA typing was unavailable for some donors at each locus, only the typed subset was used in association tests. A later analysis associated about 18,000 TCR beta sequences with specific HLA alleles at a false discovery rate of 0.05. Most CMV-associated TCR beta chains appeared to be HLA-restricted in a later analysis, and the HLA associations seemed to be driven largely by CMV exposure. Because the 87-base-pair reads could not distinguish some IMGT-functional V segments, including TRBV6-2 and TRBV6-3, those segments were excluded. The classifier was reported to diagnose cytomegalovirus status with high specificity and sensitivity in both the original cohort and the validation cohort. According to a later analysis, parvovirus B19, influenza, CMV and Epstein-Barr virus appeared linked to several top co-occurrence clusters. A further reported finding was that TCR beta sequences accurately predicted the HLA-A and HLA-B alleles for most subjects in the first cohort. Because counts were too low, about 15 rarely observed V segments, including chromosome 9 orphons, were left out of the earlier analysis of roughly 600 of the donors. The sequencing pipeline was judged likely to have produced a cluster of highly shared sequence variants as a technical artifact. When HLA alleles, especially DR and DQ, strongly co-occurred, attributing TCR associations to individual alleles was difficult. A later genetic analysis reported fewer N-insertions in productive TCRs among donors in an Asian-associated ancestry cluster than the roughly 700-donor mean. In vitro tests confirmed that a few of the cytomegalovirus-associated TCR beta chains recognize cytomegalovirus antigens.

For this chain, trimming is 4 bases at the V end and 2 bases at the J end, and the number of junction bases without a gene match is 4. For CDR1 and CDR2, the germline V gene lists LGHNA and YNFKEQ. From its cysteine to its phenylalanine, the CDR3 spans 14 amino acids. CDR3 DNA only is kept here, 42 bases in frame from base 1. The cohort consisted of some 670 healthy bone marrow donors. At the time of sampling, every cohort member was nominally healthy, though immune exposures that went unrecorded were likely present. The donor tested CMV seropositive and was one of the 289 seropositive cohort members. A peripheral blood sample was collected from each donor, and TCR beta sequencing was performed on peripheral blood mononuclear cells. Genomic DNA was extracted from the blood cell samples with the Qiagen DNeasy Blood Extraction Kit. Libraries were prepared through the immunoSEQ multiplex PCR assay. For the multiplex PCR, a mixture combining 60 forward primers for TCR Vbeta segments and 13 reverse primers for TCR Jbeta segments was used. The CDR3 region of rearranged TCR beta genes was amplified from genomic DNA with a multiplex PCR assay. On the Illumina HiSeq System, the amplified TCR beta libraries were sequenced as 87-base-pair reads. Regarding the original processing steps: Across the 700 or so repertoires, a later analysis counted 80 million or so unique TCR beta chains, 8.5 million to 12 million of which were shared by at least two donors. Raw reads were error-corrected and collapsed into unique sequences with a nearest-neighbor algorithm that merged closely related sequences to remove PCR and sequencing errors. CDR3 sequences were aligned to IMGT reference sequences to assign V, D and J gene segments. For a sequence to be retained, at least a six-nucleotide match to both a V gene segment and a J gene segment was required. Rearrangements were classified as productive when the CDR3 lacked stop codons and remained in frame with V and J, and all other rearrangements were classified as non-productive. CDR3 was defined by IMGT convention, running from the second conserved V-encoded cysteine to the conserved J-encoded phenylalanine. The earlier analysis of some 600 of the donors excluded sequences that lacked an unambiguous match to a single V gene segment. An earlier analysis of 587 of the donors called V segments functional above 56.7% productive rearrangements and segregating when the between-donor standard deviation exceeded 5%. A statistical classification framework was developed to diagnose cytomegalovirus status using the catalog of TCR beta chain sequences. In a later analysis, V and J genes were assigned by comparing TCR nucleotide sequences against IMGT/GENE-DB human TR gene sequences. In a later analysis, CDR3 sequences and most-parsimonious VDJ recombination scenarios were assigned using the TCRdist pipeline. In a later analysis, every TCR beta chain was defined by the combination of its CDR3 amino acid sequence and its V-gene family, and reads without a unique V-gene family were dropped. As a way to deal with suspected cross-contamination and a sequencing artifact, a later analysis dropped more than 500 nucleotide sequences that were highly shared and had low generation probability. For each public chain, a later analysis derived a clonal expansion index from normalized ranks of inferred template counts within each repertoire. In a later analysis, generation probabilities were computed with a VDJ recombination model fitted to out-of-frame rearrangements, and the resulting probabilities were checked against IGoR. Hypergeometric tests were used in a later analysis to score TCR-TCR, TCR-HLA and TCR-CMV co-occurrence, with a repertoire-size bias correction applied to the TCR pairs. False discovery rates were estimated in a later analysis by permuting HLA or CMV assignments 20 times. In a later analysis, co-occurring TCRs were grouped using DBSCAN, with TCRdist sequence similarity added in when clustering inside HLA-allele-positive subsets. For co-occurrence clustering, repertoires with fewer than 30,000 or more than 120,000 public chains were excluded, along with a handful of repertoires with anomalous nucleotide sharing. The immuneACCESS repertoire file appears here via TCRdb, limited to in-frame rearrangements. These files lack a portion of the clones; in checked studies, under half of the deficit traces to unresolved V genes, and the cause of the others is not known. The V and J calls and clone size were taken over from that table, and D and trimming were inferred from the DNA. This sample has about 160,000 clones in its table, and around four fifths of those were observed once. Together, the top ten hold approximately 10% of the sample.

This TCR was recovered from a man aged 18 to 30 in good health and CMV-seropositive. The sample comprised PBMCs. The rearrangement combines TRBV4-2 with TRBJ2-7; 8 bases in the middle match TRBD2. This receptor has the CDR3 CASSPTSGPYEQYF. The nucleotides read TGTGCCAGCAGCCCAACTAGCGGACCCTACGAGCAGTACTTC.